This T cell receptor beta chain was sequenced in a study of T cells in localized non-small cell lung cancer. Regarding the study as a whole: Appearing in adjacent lung were a median roughly 60 of the top 100 tumor clones. Uninvolved adjacent lung showed higher T cell clonality than tumor.

This clone was detected once. Its cognate antigen is unknown. The table came from immunoSEQ multiplex PCR; TCRdb's copy has only in-frame clones and leaves some out. Of 55,000 to 75,000 clones in the sample, 80% to 95% were seen once. The receptor was isolated from a man aged 40 to 75 with stage I lung adenocarcinoma. Sequenced material: peripheral blood, taken before any cancer treatment.

The CDR3 bases are TGTGCCAGTAGTATTCAGGGTTCAGAGACCCAGTACTTC. It yields the protein CASSIQGSETQYF. The chain links TRBV19 to TRBJ2-5; D may be TRBD1 (5 bases). CDR3 length equals 13 residues. V lost 3 bases and J lost 4, with 9 bases in between. Germline V lookup: CDR1 LNHDA, CDR2 SQIVND (reference sequence).